One and the same sample provided the 17 T cell receptor beta chains below, sequenced in a study of blood T cells in healthy people across ages. It was with a sample-barcoded 5' primer and a J-beta primer mix that a second PCR of roughly 6 to 12 cycles was run. Using its own MiXCR run on the 5' RACE reads, TCRdb lists one record per CDR3 protein. The table includes around 1,500,000 distinct CDR3 sequences, 42% detected once. What was sequenced was blood. The receptors were gathered from a woman younger than 35 in good health.

This clonotype was observed a few times. This chain connects TRBV12-3 or TRBV12-4 to TRBJ2-3; 7 bases are a match to TRBD2. The junction had 10 bases not matched to a gene; V was cut back by 2 bases and J by 2 bases. The CDR3 has 17 residues. The CDR3 DNA is TGTGCCAGCAGTTTAAGGCTAGCGGCGAGATTCACAGATACGCAGTATTTT. The encoded protein is CASSLRLAARFTDTQYF.

The chain joins TRBV3-1 to TRBJ2-7; D unclear. Trimming removed 4 bases at V and 5 bases at J, with 6 bases between. CDR3 length equals 11 residues. From germline, CDR1 is LGHDT and CDR2 YNNKEL (reference sequence). The CDR3 protein is CASSRTHEQYF. The CDR3 DNA reads TGTGCCAGCAGCCGAACCCACGAGCAGTACTTC.

V usage is TRBV30 and J usage is TRBJ2-4, with D unclear. CDR1 is GTSNPN and CDR2 is SVGIG in the germline V gene (reference sequence). The V end was cut by 3 bases, the J end by 6 bases, with 6 bases between. CDR3 length equals 11 residues. CDR3 in DNA: TGTGCCTGGAGGGGCCCAAACATTCAGTACTTC. Amino acids: CAWRGPNIQYF. Full variable domain (remainder filled in from reference TRBV30 and TRBJ2-4): SQTIHQWPATLVQPVGSPLSLECTVEGTSNPNLYWYRQAAGRGLQLLFYSVGIGQISSEVPQNLSASRPQDRQFILSSKKLLLSDSGFYLCAWRGPNIQYFGAGTRLSVL.

The rearrangement joins TRBV5-6 to TRBJ1-4; no definite D call. The CDR3 covers 14 residues. V lost 0 bases to trimming and J lost 4 bases, with 7 bases between them. The germline CDR1 and CDR2 sequences are SGHDT and YYEEEE. The CDR3 loop reads CASSLGALNEKLFF. CDR3 coding DNA: TGTGCCAGCAGCTTGGGGGCCCTTAATGAAAAACTGTTTTTT.

A word on this clonotype: Its ends do not fully match the called genes, so a read error is possible. The rearrangement joins TRBV20-1 to TRBJ2-3, with 8 bases lining up with TRBD1. CDR1 and CDR2 (germline): DFQATT, SNEGSKA (reference sequence). This CDR3 comprises 15 residues. The CDR3 DNA reads TGCAGTGCTAGTGGACAGGGCTTAAACACAGGTACGCAGTATTTT. Amino acid sequence: CSASGQGLNTGTQYF.

This chain links TRBV4-1 with TRBJ1-1, with D possibly matching TRBD1 (5 bases). V was cut by 1 base and J by 1 base, with 13 bases left in between. The CDR3 consists of 16 residues. Germline CDR1 and CDR2: MGHRA and YSYEKL. CDR3 nucleotides: TGCGCCAGCAGCCAAGCACAAGGACAAAAGAACACTGAAGCTTTCTTT. The encoded protein is CASSQAQGQKNTEAFF.

The CDR3 nucleotides read TGTGCCAGCAGTTACTCCGGGGCCGTTCGGAATACGCAGTATTTT. Encoded protein: CASSYSGAVRNTQYF. The J gene is TRBJ2-3, the V gene TRBV6-5, with D possibly called TRBD1 or TRBD2 (5 bases each). Germline V gene lookup returns CDR1 MNHEY and CDR2 SVGAGI. The ends were cut back, 0 bases at V and 7 bases at J, with 14 bases in the middle. The CDR3 runs 15 residues.

This clonotype was seen many times. The chain employs TRBV12-3 or TRBV12-4 and TRBJ2-1; TRBD1 is a possible D gene (6 bases). Deletions cut 6 bases from V and 4 bases from J, with 13 bases between. The CDR3 loop spans 14 amino acids. The CDR3, as DNA: TGTGCCAGCAGCCTCGAGGGGGATTACAATGAGCAGTTCTTC. It translates to CASSLEGDYNEQFF.

The chain has TRBV20-1 and TRBJ2-1; unclear D gene. V was cut by 5 bases and J by 5 bases, with 16 bases left in between. Germline V gene sequence: CDR1 DFQATT, CDR2 SNEGSKA (reference sequence). CDR3 length: 14 amino acids. The CDR3 protein is CSALTPQFHNEQFF. As DNA, the CDR3 is TGCAGTGCTCTCACACCCCAGTTCCACAATGAGCAGTTCTTC.

The chain joins TRBV2 to TRBJ2-2, with D hard to call. CDR1 and CDR2 (germline): SNHLY, FYNNEI. This CDR3 is 13 amino acids long. Trimming cost V 2 bases and J 9 bases, with 10 bases left between them. For the CDR3, the DNA is TGTGCCAGCAGTGAACCTCAATCATGGGAGCTGTTTTTT. This sequence encodes CASSEPQSWELFF.

The sample holds a few counts of this clonotype. The chain employs TRBV5-1 and TRBJ2-7, with 7 nucleotides matching TRBD2. Germline trimming cut 4 bases from V and 7 bases from J; bases unmatched to any gene: 11. Germline V lookup: CDR1 SGHRS, CDR2 YFSETQ. This CDR3 spans 14 amino acids. CDR3 in amino acids: CASSPDPGLPEQYF. The CDR3, as DNA: TGCGCCAGCAGCCCGGACCCGGGACTACCAGAGCAGTACTTC. Together with reference TRBV5-1 and TRBJ2-7, the CDR3 gives the full variable domain: KAGVTQTPRYLIKTRGQQVTLSCSPISGHRSVSWYQQTPGQGLQFLFEYFSETQRNKGNFPGRFSGRQFSNSRSEMNVSTLELGDSALYLCASSPDPGLPEQYFGPGTRLTVT.

This rearrangement joins TRBV7-9 to TRBJ2-3, with D possibly being TRBD2 (6 bases). The length of the CDR3 is 16 residues. The germline V gene encodes CDR1 SEHNR and CDR2 FQNEAQ (reference sequence). With 6 bases removed from V and 6 bases from J, the gap between germline ends came to 22 bases. The CDR3 here is CASRPVPGLGEDTQYF. Here the CDR3 DNA reads TGTGCCAGCAGACCAGTCCCGGGACTGGGGGAGGATACGCAGTATTTT.

Comment on this clonotype: An end of the junction does not agree with germline; a read error may underlie this. The rearrangement uses TRBV6-5 and TRBJ1-2, with D perhaps TRBD1 (5 bases). Germline V gene lookup returns CDR1 MNHEY and CDR2 SVGAGI. The CDR3 has 15 amino acids. The CDR3 protein is CASRGTGEANYGCTF. The CDR3 DNA is TGTGCCAGCAGGGGAACAGGAGAAGCTAACTATGGCTGCACCTTC.

CDR3 region: CATSRGSPEQGNYNEQFF. The CDR3 DNA reads as TGTGCCACCAGCAGAGGAAGTCCGGAACAGGGGAACTACAATGAGCAGTTCTTC. This chain connects TRBV15 to TRBJ2-1; the match to TRBD1 covers 7 bases. Germline lookup yields CDR1 LNHNV and CDR2 YYDKDF (reference sequence). The CDR3 has 18 residues. The junction had 12 bases not matched to a gene; V was cut back by 1 base and J by 3 bases.

This clonotype occurred a few times. This sequence joins TRBV13 and TRBJ2-7; no definite D call. Germline V gene lookup returns CDR1 PRHDT and CDR2 FYEKMQ (reference sequence). The CDR3 runs to 16 residues. V lost 0 bases to trimming and J lost 0 bases, with 12 bases between them. The CDR3 reads CASSLGLPTSSYEQYF. CDR3 DNA: TGTGCCAGCAGCTTAGGCCTGCCGACGAGCTCCTACGAGCAGTACTTC.

The V gene is TRBV12-3 or TRBV12-4, the J gene TRBJ2-1; D may be TRBD2 (6 bases). The CDR3 consists of 11 residues. Between the trimmed V and J ends, which lost 3 bases and 10 bases, there was a span of 7 bases. For the CDR3, the DNA is TGTGCCAGCAGTTTCGCGGGGGAGCAGTTCTTC. This codes for CASSFAGEQFF.

This sequence joins TRBV18 and TRBJ2-1, with 7 nucleotides matching TRBD1. The germline CDR1 and CDR2 sequences are KGHSH and LQKENI. V trimming: 0 bases; J trimming: 1 base; junction bases outside the gene matches: 6. The CDR3 sequence is 17 residues long. This chain's CDR3 is CASSPPGQARSYNEQFF. In nucleotides, the CDR3 is TGTGCCAGCTCACCACCAGGACAGGCTAGGTCCTACAATGAGCAGTTCTTC.